One and the same sample provided the 16 T cell receptor beta chains below, sequenced in a study of cytomegalovirus exposure and HLA in healthy donors. Repertoires were generated with immunoSEQ multiplex PCR, while TCRdb's copy carries only in-frame clones and drops some. The data contain 100,000 to 150,000 clones, roughly 89% of them singletons. Sequencing input: PBMCs. The receptor set was obtained from a man under 40 in good health and CMV-seronegative.

This clone was counted a single time. This chain joins TRBV18 and TRBJ2-1; D is perhaps TRBD2 (6 bases). Per germline, CDR1 KGHSH and CDR2 LQKENI. The CDR3 is 14 residues long. Between the trimmed V and J ends, which lost 8 bases and 0 bases, there was a span of 11 bases. The CDR3 protein is CASARDPSYNEQFF. The CDR3 DNA reads as TGTGCCAGCGCGCGGGATCCCTCCTACAATGAGCAGTTCTTC.

The CDR3 spells CASSQDTRETYEQYF. CDR3 DNA sequence: TGCGCCAGCAGCCAAGATACTAGGGAAACCTACGAGCAGTACTTC. V usage is TRBV4-1 and J usage is TRBJ2-7, with D possibly matching TRBD2 (5 bases). This CDR3 contains 15 residues. V lost 0 bases, J lost 2 bases, and 11 bases lay in between. The germline V gene encodes CDR1 MGHRA and CDR2 YSYEKL.

The V and J genes are TRBV2 and TRBJ1-3, with D maybe TRBD1 (5 bases). Deletions cut 8 bases from V and 1 base from J, with 18 bases between. The length of the CDR3 is 16 residues. Germline V lookup: CDR1 SNHLY, CDR2 FYNNEI. CDR3 sequence reads: CASGARGTASGNTIYF. The CDR3 nucleotides read TGTGCCAGCGGGGCCCGCGGGACGGCATCTGGAAACACCATATATTTT.

This chain links TRBV19 with TRBJ1-2; D is unclear. CDR1 and CDR2 from the germline V gene are LNHDA and SQIVND (reference sequence). This CDR3 comprises 17 residues. Trimming removed 0 bases at V and 4 bases at J, with 18 bases between. Here the CDR3 reads CASSIDSYVRAAYGYTF. CDR3 coding DNA: TGTGCCAGTAGTATAGATTCCTACGTGAGAGCGGCCTATGGCTACACCTTC.

The chain is built from TRBV10-3 and TRBJ2-1; 7 bases agree with TRBD2. The germline V gene has CDR1 ENHRY and CDR2 SYGVKD. CDR3 length: 13 amino acids. V was pared by 10 bases and J by 7 bases, with 10 bases of the junction left unmatched. In DNA form, the CDR3 reads TGTGCCACACTAGGACTAGTAGGGAATGAGCAGTTCTTC. Translated, it gives CATLGLVGNEQFF.

This chain connects TRBV27 to TRBJ2-1, with D possibly TRBD1 on 6 matching bases. The germline CDR1 and CDR2 sequences are MNHEY and SMNVEV (reference sequence). This CDR3 is 14 amino acids long. V was clipped by 5 bases and J by 4 bases, with 12 bases between them. For the CDR3, the DNA is TGTGCCAGCAGTCGAACGGACAGATACAATGAGCAGTTCTTC. Its protein is CASSRTDRYNEQFF.

Only a few counts were recorded for this clone. The V gene is TRBV4-1, the J gene TRBJ1-1, with D unresolved. Germline V CDR1 and CDR2: MGHRA, YSYEKL. The CDR3 extends over 13 amino acids. V gave up 10 bases and J gave up 0 bases, with 12 bases separating them. The DNA of the CDR3 is TGCGCCACCGCGGAATTCATGAACACTGAAGCTTTCTTT. Its protein product is CATAEFMNTEAFF.

The chain recombines TRBV4-2 with TRBJ2-7; perhaps TRBD2 as D (6 bases). CDR1 and CDR2 (germline): LGHNA, YNFKEQ. Trimming removed 6 bases at V and 0 bases at J, with 15 bases between. CDR3 length: 15 residues. As DNA, the CDR3 is TGTGCCAGCAGTCTGGGACTGTTGAGCTCCTACGAGCAGTACTTC. Protein sequence: CASSLGLLSSYEQYF.

The gene calls are TRBV19 and TRBJ2-7, with TRBD1 matching over 7 bases. The CDR3 has 15 residues. Germline V gene data show CDR1 as LNHDA and CDR2 as SQIVND (reference sequence). The V gene end was trimmed by 0 bases and the J gene end by 3 bases; junction bases not matched to a gene: 5. The CDR3 nucleotides are TGTGCCAGTAGTATAGATGCCCGACAGGGCTACGAGCAGTACTTC. Its translation: CASSIDARQGYEQYF.

The CDR3 DNA is TGCGCCAGCAGCCAAGGGGGGACAGGGGTCTACGAGCAGTACTTC. Protein: CASSQGGTGVYEQYF. The chain couples TRBV4-3 to TRBJ2-7; 10 bases line up with TRBD1. The CDR3 length is 15 residues. The V segment lost 1 base and the J segment 3 bases; nucleotides outside the gene matches: 3. The germline V gene has CDR1 LGHNA and CDR2 YSLEER.

The chain is built from TRBV18 and TRBJ1-1; 8 nucleotides agree with TRBD1. The CDR3 loop spans 18 amino acids. V shed 0 bases and J 3 bases; nucleotides not matched to a gene: 12. The germline V gene encodes CDR1 KGHSH and CDR2 LQKENI. CDR3 bases: TGTGCCAGCTCACCACCGTCGTTGGACAGGGCCATGGACACTGAAGCTTTCTTT. This sequence encodes CASSPPSLDRAMDTEAFF.

The V and J genes are TRBV6-1 and TRBJ2-5, with a tentative D call TRBD1 (6 bases). The germline V gene encodes CDR1 MNHNS and CDR2 SASEGT. With 2 bases removed from V and 2 bases from J, the gap between germline ends came to 24 bases. The CDR3 length is 19 residues. CDR3: CASSEWGPYLTGIQETQYF. For the CDR3, the DNA is TGTGCCAGCAGTGAATGGGGTCCCTACCTGACAGGAATACAAGAGACCCAGTACTTC.

This chain's CDR3 is CASRQGTYTYNEQFF. CDR3 bases: TGTGCCAGCAGACAGGGTACCTACACCTACAATGAGCAGTTCTTC. The rearrangement uses TRBV2 and TRBJ2-1, with a weak D call TRBD1 (6 bases). V was shortened by 6 bases and J by 2 bases, with 14 bases between the two germline ends. The CDR3 consists of 15 residues. CDR1 and CDR2 (germline): SNHLY, FYNNEI.

V is TRBV6-5 and J is TRBJ2-1; D ambiguous. The germline V gene has CDR1 MNHEY and CDR2 SVGAGI. CDR3 size: 14 residues. V was shortened by 4 bases and J by 10 bases, with 17 bases between the two germline ends. In nucleotides, the CDR3 is TGTGCCAGCAGTTCGCCACAGCTCCAGGCGGAGCAGTTCTTC. Its protein product is CASSSPQLQAEQFF.

V gene TRBV6-1 combines with J gene TRBJ2-7; TRBD1 aligns across 8 bases. The CDR3 has 14 amino acids. The ends lost 7 bases at V and 4 bases at J; junction bases unmatched: 9. The germline V gene encodes CDR1 MNHNS and CDR2 SASEGT. CDR3 DNA sequence: TGTGCCAGCACCCCGGGACAGGAGGTTTACGAGCAGTACTTC. Residues: CASTPGQEVYEQYF.

CDR3 loop: CASSESGYNEQFF. DNA for the CDR3: TGTGCCAGCAGTGAATCGGGTTACAATGAGCAGTTCTTC. This rearrangement joins TRBV25-1 to TRBJ2-1, with no clear D. This CDR3 region has 13 residues. Trimming removed 1 base at V and 4 bases at J, with 5 bases between. Germline loops: CDR1 MGHDK, CDR2 SYGVNS.